A single sample is the source of the 29 T cell receptor beta chains below, sequenced in a study of shared clonotypes between healthy human individuals. Repertoires were generated with immunoSEQ multiplex PCR, while TCRdb's copy carries only in-frame clones and drops some. Among about 1.5 million clones listed, 95% to 99% were seen once. The sample comprised naive CD4+ T cells sorted from blood. Stated subset: CD45RA+ positively selected. These receptors were collected from a man aged 25 to 40 in good health.

V and J are TRBV5-4 and TRBJ2-3, with D perhaps matching TRBD1 (6 bases). The V end was cut by 1 base, the J end by 2 bases, with 8 bases between. CDR1 and CDR2 from the germline V gene are SGHNT and YYREEE (reference sequence). The length of the CDR3 is 14 residues. CDR3: CASSLTGPTDTQYF. The CDR3 DNA is TGTGCCAGCAGCTTGACAGGGCCCACAGATACGCAGTATTTT.

In this sample, this clone turned up a few times. Other DNA sequences from this sample encode an identical CDR3 as well. The chain couples TRBV5-1 to TRBJ2-1; D not resolved. CDR3 size: 15 residues. V was trimmed by 2 bases and J by 0 bases, leaving 9 bases between them. Germline CDR1 and CDR2: SGHRS and YFSETQ. CDR3 coding DNA: TGCGCCAGCAGCTTAGACACGAGCTCCTACAATGAGCAGTTCTTC. It is translated as CASSLDTSSYNEQFF.

The genes are TRBV7-9 and TRBJ2-1, with 10 bases lining up with TRBD2. The CDR3 spans 15 residues. Germline lookup yields CDR1 SEHNR and CDR2 FQNEAQ (reference sequence). Trimming cost V 5 bases and J 5 bases; bases outside gene matches: 6. CDR3 residues: CASSQGLAANNEQFF. The CDR3 bases are TGTGCCAGCAGCCAAGGACTAGCGGCTAACAATGAGCAGTTCTTC.

CDR3 loop: CATQPTDRGRNTEAFF. The CDR3 DNA sequence: TGTGCCACCCAGCCGACCGACAGGGGGCGGAACACTGAAGCTTTCTTT. The chain uses TRBV27 and TRBJ1-1; 10 bases agree with TRBD1. The CDR3 covers 16 residues. Germline V lookup: CDR1 MNHEY, CDR2 SMNVEV (reference sequence). V dropped 10 bases and J dropped 1; count of bases not matched to a gene: 12.

This sequence joins TRBV11-2 and TRBJ2-2; 8 nucleotides match TRBD2. Germline V gives CDR1 SGHAT, CDR2 FQNNGV. J gave up 4 bases and V 5 bases, and 12 bases lay outside the gene matches. The CDR3 runs to 17 residues. CDR3 coding DNA: TGTGCCAGCAGCCGGTCCGGGATGGGACTAGGCACCGGGGAGCTGTTTTTT. Amino acids: CASSRSGMGLGTGELFF.

This CDR3 reads CASNNGQGQETQYF. CDR3 coding DNA: TGTGCCAGCAATAACGGACAGGGACAAGAGACCCAGTACTTC. V gene TRBV19 combines with J gene TRBJ2-5; TRBD1 aligns across 8 bases. The CDR3 has 14 residues. The junction had 8 bases not matched to a gene; V was cut back by 9 bases and J by 2 bases. Germline CDR1 LNHDA, CDR2 SQIVND (reference sequence).

The chain links TRBV19 to TRBJ1-4, with a weak D call TRBD1 (6 bases). Trimming stripped 7 bases from V and 0 bases from J, with 15 bases between. Per the germline V gene, CDR1 is LNHDA and CDR2 is SQIVND (reference sequence). The CDR3 totals 16 residues. The CDR3 reads CASNYRDLATNEKLFF. CDR3 nucleotides: TGTGCCAGTAATTACAGGGACCTTGCAACTAATGAAAAACTGTTTTTT.

The genes are TRBV29-1 and TRBJ1-2, with D possibly being TRBD1 (5 bases). CDR3 length equals 13 residues. The ends were cut back, 7 bases at V and 4 bases at J, with 16 bases in the middle. Germline V CDR1 and CDR2: SQVTM, ANQGSEA. The CDR3 nucleotides are TGCAGCGCCGCAAGGGGTTCCCGCTATGGCTACACCTTC. This sequence encodes CSAARGSRYGYTF.

The V call is TRBV18, the J call TRBJ1-4; the match to TRBD1 covers 7 bases. Germline loops: CDR1 KGHSH, CDR2 LQKENI. V dropped 3 bases and J dropped 3; count of bases not matched to a gene: 7. The CDR3 is 16 residues long. CDR3 loop: CASSPITGTANEKLFF. The CDR3 coding sequence is TGTGCCAGCTCACCGATAACCGGGACAGCTAATGAAAAACTGTTTTTT.

J is TRBJ2-1 and V is TRBV29-1; the D gene could be TRBD1 or TRBD2 (5 bases each). The CDR3 has 15 residues. V gave up 7 bases and J gave up 0 bases, with 16 bases separating them. Germline V CDR1 and CDR2: SQVTM, ANQGSEA. For the CDR3, the DNA is TGCAGCGCCGGATCGGGACCAAACTCCTACAATGAGCAGTTCTTC. Translating it yields CSAGSGPNSYNEQFF.

On this clone itself: Other DNA sequences in this specimen translate into the identical CDR3. The chain uses TRBV5-1 and TRBJ2-5; D ambiguous. The germline CDR1 and CDR2 sequences are SGHRS and YFSETQ. The V end lost 0 bases, the J end lost 5 bases, and 8 bases lay between the germline ends. The CDR3 contains 13 residues. The CDR3, as DNA: TGCGCCAGCAGCTTGGCTCCTCCTGAGACCCAGTACTTC. Its translation is CASSLAPPETQYF.

This clone was detected only a few times. The genes are TRBV29-1 and TRBJ1-2, with a tentative D call TRBD1 (6 bases). Germline lookup yields CDR1 SQVTM and CDR2 ANQGSEA. This CDR3 region has 15 residues. The V gene lost 4 bases and the J gene lost 5 bases, with 20 bases spanning the gap. For the CDR3, the DNA is TGCAGCGTTGCGGGGGGCCAGGGCGTTGGGTATGGCTACACCTTC. This gives the protein CSVAGGQGVGYGYTF.

The chain has TRBV5-6 and TRBJ2-7; 9 bases are shared with TRBD2. This CDR3 has 14 residues. V was clipped by 6 bases and J by 3 bases; unmatched bases: 7. Germline V gene lookup returns CDR1 SGHDT and CDR2 YYEEEE. The CDR3 DNA reads as TGTGCCAGCACTCTAGGGACTAGCTTCTACGAGCAGTACTTC. Amino acid sequence: CASTLGTSFYEQYF.

The rearrangement joins TRBV5-1 to TRBJ2-5; 7 nucleotides match TRBD2. Germline CDR1 SGHRS, CDR2 YFSETQ. V dropped 0 bases and J dropped 7; count of bases not matched to a gene: 12. This CDR3 has 16 residues. The CDR3 reads CASSLDGSGPRRTQYF. CDR3 coding DNA: TGCGCCAGCAGCTTGGATGGTAGCGGGCCCCGGCGGACCCAGTACTTC.

The rearrangement joins TRBV11-2 to TRBJ2-1; D remains ambiguous. Trimming cost V 7 bases and J 6 bases, with 28 bases left between them. The CDR3 runs 18 residues. Germline V CDR1 and CDR2: SGHAT, FQNNGV. CDR3 in amino acids: CASTAGLSGPVTFNEQFF. CDR3 DNA sequence: TGTGCCAGCACTGCTGGTCTGAGTGGGCCAGTAACCTTCAATGAGCAGTTCTTC.

With regard to this clone: Different DNA sequences within this sample yield the same CDR3. The chain links TRBV19 to TRBJ2-2; D remains ambiguous. The CDR3 runs to 14 residues. Germline CDR1 reads LNHDA; CDR2 reads SQIVND (reference sequence). Trimming removed 1 base at V and 1 base at J, with 4 bases between. CDR3 DNA: TGTGCCAGTAGTATAGGGGGGAACACCGGGGAGCTGTTTTTT. Protein sequence: CASSIGGNTGELFF.

V usage is TRBV6-6 and J usage is TRBJ1-1; 7 nucleotides align to TRBD1. The CDR3 is made up of 13 amino acids. V lost 5 bases and J lost 3; bases outside the gene matches: 3. CDR1 MNHNY and CDR2 SVGAGI come from the germline V gene (reference sequence). Here the CDR3 DNA reads TGTGCCAGCAGTACAACAGGGGACACTGAAGCTTTCTTT. Its protein is CASSTTGDTEAFF.

The genes are TRBV6-1 and TRBJ2-2; TRBD2 agrees at 13 bases. The CDR3 length is 15 residues. Germline lookup yields CDR1 MNHNS and CDR2 SASEGT. V gave up 9 bases and J gave up 6 bases; unmatched junction bases: 7. DNA of the CDR3: TGTGCCAGTCTAACTAGCGGGAGGGCCCCCGGGGAGCTGTTTTTT. This gives the protein CASLTSGRAPGELFF.

The J gene is TRBJ1-4, the V gene TRBV28; maybe TRBD1 (6 bases). The CDR3 consists of 13 residues. Germline V gene data show CDR1 as MDHEN and CDR2 as SYDVKM. CDR3 sequence reads: CGTQGSSNEKLFF. Here the CDR3 DNA reads TGTGGGACCCAGGGGAGCTCTAATGAAAAACTGTTTTTT.

On this clone itself: Other DNA sequences in the sample encode the same CDR3. The chain is built from TRBV7-2 and TRBJ2-7, with 8 bases identical to TRBD1. This CDR3 region has 14 residues. Per germline, CDR1 SGHTA and CDR2 FQGNSA. After removal of 5 bases from V and 3 bases from J, the junction contained 6 bases not matched to a gene. The CDR3 sequence is CASSPDRALYEQYF. CDR3 bases: TGTGCCAGCAGCCCGGACAGGGCTCTCTACGAGCAGTACTTC.

The V gene is TRBV11-2, the J gene TRBJ2-3; either TRBD1 or TRBD2 may supply D (5 bases each). Germline V gives CDR1 SGHAT, CDR2 FQNNGV. The CDR3 is 14 amino acids. V shed 5 bases and J shed 6 bases, with 15 bases lying between them. The CDR3 coding sequence is TGTGCCAGCAGCCGAGGGGCGGCCAAGGATACGCAGTATTTT. The encoded protein is CASSRGAAKDTQYF.

The gene calls are TRBV5-1 and TRBJ1-1; no definite D call. CDR1 and CDR2 from the germline V gene are SGHRS and YFSETQ. This CDR3 region has 15 residues. With 4 bases removed from V and 1 base from J, the gap between germline ends came to 14 bases. CDR3 in DNA: TGCGCCAGCAGCCCCCGCCGTCCGCAGAACACTGAAGCTTTCTTT. This translates into CASSPRRPQNTEAFF.

A word on this clone: Other DNA sequences in this sample translate to the same CDR3. This chain links TRBV9 with TRBJ2-7; tentatively, D is TRBD1 (6 bases). The CDR3 runs to 14 residues. Germline assignment: CDR1 SGDLS and CDR2 YYNGEE. The V end lost 0 bases, the J end lost 2 bases, and 9 bases lay between the germline ends. The CDR3 spells CASSVDPGAYEQYF. CDR3 DNA sequence: TGTGCCAGCAGCGTAGATCCAGGGGCCTACGAGCAGTACTTC.

The chain is built from TRBV6-1 and TRBJ2-7, with TRBD1 matching over 7 bases. The CDR3 runs 14 residues. V gave up 3 bases and J gave up 3 bases; unmatched junction bases: 5. Germline lookup yields CDR1 MNHNS and CDR2 SASEGT. The CDR3 region is CASSEGQPRYEQYF. The CDR3 bases are TGTGCCAGCAGTGAGGGACAGCCCCGCTACGAGCAGTACTTC.

A word on this clone: Distinct nucleotide sequences in the sample also encode this CDR3. The chain combines TRBV5-1 with TRBJ2-2; D is ambiguous. Germline assignment: CDR1 SGHRS and CDR2 YFSETQ. Deletions cut 0 bases from V and 5 bases from J, with 5 bases between. The CDR3 length is 13 residues. CDR3 in amino acids: CASSLAGTGELFF. CDR3 sequence (DNA): TGCGCCAGCAGCTTGGCCGGGACCGGGGAGCTGTTTTTT.

The CDR3 here is CAWSVLGDTQYF. The CDR3 bases are TGTGCCTGGAGTGTACTAGGCGATACGCAGTATTTT. This chain uses TRBV30 with TRBJ2-3, with a weak D call TRBD2 (5 bases). The CDR3 consists of 12 residues. Trimming stripped 0 bases from V and 6 bases from J, with 7 bases between. The germline gives CDR1 GTSNPN, CDR2 SVGIG (reference sequence).

This sequence joins TRBV18 and TRBJ1-5; D perhaps matches TRBD1 (5 bases). Germline lookup yields CDR1 KGHSH and CDR2 LQKENI. This CDR3 region has 13 residues. Trimming pared 4 bases from V and 3 bases from J, leaving 7 bases between. As DNA, the CDR3 is TGTGCCAGCTCACGGGGGGACAATCAGCCCCAGCATTTT. It is translated as CASSRGDNQPQHF. Full variable domain (outside the CDR3, taken from reference TRBV18 and TRBJ1-5): NAGVMQNPRHLVRRRGQEARLRCSPMKGHSHVYWYRQLPEEGLKFMVYLQKENIIDESGMPKERFSAEFPKEGPSILRIQQVVRGDSAAYFCASSRGDNQPQHFGDGTRLSIL.

The count of this clone is one. This chain uses TRBV25-1 with TRBJ2-3, with 12 positions matching TRBD2. This CDR3 contains 16 residues. The J segment lost 4 bases and the V segment lost 6 bases, leaving 8 bases of the junction unmatched. Per germline, CDR1 MGHDK and CDR2 SYGVNS. CDR3 protein: CASSRRLAGAPDTQYF. The CDR3 coding sequence is TGTGCCAGCAGCCGCCGACTAGCGGGAGCACCAGATACGCAGTATTTT.

About this clone itself: Other DNA sequences in the same sample also yield this CDR3. The chain carries TRBV18 and TRBJ2-2; D might be TRBD1 (6 bases). This CDR3 spans 14 amino acids. The germline gives CDR1 KGHSH, CDR2 LQKENI. The germline V and J ends were trimmed by 2 bases and 5 bases, with 9 bases remaining between them. The CDR3 region is CASSPTGSTGELFF. The CDR3 DNA reads as TGTGCCAGCTCACCAACAGGGAGTACCGGGGAGCTGTTTTTT.